Listed below are T cell receptor beta chains from one sample, sequenced in a study of T cell changes during pregnancy in multiple sclerosis. Method: immunoSEQ multiplex PCR; TCRdb's copy keeps in-frame clones and lacks some. There are about 70,000 clones in the sample; approximately 94% occur only once, and about 0.5% lies in the top ten. This material consisted of peripheral blood, taken in the third trimester of pregnancy. The receptors were sampled from a female donor with multiple sclerosis, enrolled in a pregnancy study. Both conserved end residues are part of each CDR3. Each record gives: D gene, clone size, J gene, V gene, CDR3 DNA, CDR3 protein. A D gene is named only where the DNA matches it firmly. The listing skips clone size in some rows; elsewhere it reads once, few, many or a size class.

d_call: TRBD1
clone_size: NA
j_call: TRBJ2-7
v_call: TRBV4-3
cdr3_nt: TGCGCCAGCAGCACGGGGGACAGGGCCTACGAGCAGTACTTC
cdr3_aa: CASSTGDRAYEQYF

d_call: TRBD1
clone_size: NA
j_call: TRBJ1-1
v_call: TRBV14
cdr3_nt: TGTGCCAGCAGCCAAGAGGAGAGGGGGCCCAACGGGTGGGAACTGAACACTGAAGCTTTCTTT
cdr3_aa: CASSQEERGPNGWELNTEAFF

d_call: TRBD2
clone_size: NA
j_call: TRBJ2-2
v_call: TRBV2
cdr3_nt: TGTGCCAGCAGTTCTAGCGGGGGGACCGGGGAGCTGTTTTTT
cdr3_aa: CASSSSGGTGELFF

d_call: NA
clone_size: NA
j_call: TRBJ2-7
v_call: TRBV19
cdr3_nt: TGTGCCGGGAGAGCGCACTTCTCCTACGAGCAGTACTTC
cdr3_aa: CAGRAHFSYEQYF

d_call: TRBD2
clone_size: NA
j_call: TRBJ2-1
v_call: TRBV4-1
cdr3_nt: TGCGCCAGCAGCCACGTAGCGGGGGGTCGGAATGAGCAGTTCTTC
cdr3_aa: CASSHVAGGRNEQFF

d_call: NA
clone_size: NA
j_call: TRBJ2-7
v_call: TRBV4-3
cdr3_nt: TGCGCCAGCAGCCAAGATCTCACGAGCTCCTACGAGCAGTACTTC
cdr3_aa: CASSQDLTSSYEQYF

d_call: TRBD1
clone_size: NA
j_call: TRBJ2-5
v_call: TRBV7-9
cdr3_nt: TGTGCCAGCAGCTCTACCGGACAGGGGTACCAAGAGACCCAGTACTTC
cdr3_aa: CASSSTGQGYQETQYF

d_call: TRBD1
clone_size: NA
j_call: TRBJ1-4
v_call: TRBV5-1
cdr3_nt: TGCGCCAGCAGCCTGGGGGACAGGGAAAAACTGTTTTTT
cdr3_aa: CASSLGDREKLFF

d_call: NA
clone_size: once
j_call: TRBJ2-3
v_call: TRBV2
cdr3_nt: TGTGCCAGCATGGACGGAGGAGCTAGCACAGATACGCAGTATTTT
cdr3_aa: CASMDGGASTDTQYF

d_call: TRBD1
clone_size: NA
j_call: TRBJ2-1
v_call: TRBV5-4
cdr3_nt: TGTGCCAGCAGCTCGGGACAGCAGGGTGAGCAGTTCTTC
cdr3_aa: CASSSGQQGEQFF

d_call: TRBD2
clone_size: once
j_call: TRBJ2-3
v_call: TRBV4-2
cdr3_nt: TGTGCCAGCAGCCAAGATTGGCGGGGGGGCTCGGCAGATACGCAGTATTTT
cdr3_aa: CASSQDWRGGSADTQYF

d_call: NA
clone_size: NA
j_call: TRBJ1-2
v_call: TRBV7-2
cdr3_nt: TGTGCCAGCAGCTTAGGGTCAGGGGATCTGGCGGGTGGCTACACCTTC
cdr3_aa: CASSLGSGDLAGGYTF

d_call: TRBD1
clone_size: NA
j_call: TRBJ1-6
v_call: TRBV6-6
cdr3_nt: TGTGCCAGCCTTAAAGGGACAGAACATTCACCCCTCCACTTT
cdr3_aa: CASLKGTEHSPLHF

d_call: TRBD2
clone_size: NA
j_call: TRBJ2-3
v_call: TRBV7-2
cdr3_nt: TGTGCCAGCAGCCGGACTAGCGGGGGCCCTGTTCTCAGGGATACGCAGTATTTT
cdr3_aa: CASSRTSGGPVLRDTQYF

d_call: NA
clone_size: NA
j_call: TRBJ1-1
v_call: TRBV5-1
cdr3_nt: TGCGCCAGCAGCTCCGGAGGGGGGGGTGAGGCTTTCTTT
cdr3_aa: CASSSGGGGEAFF

d_call: TRBD1
clone_size: NA
j_call: TRBJ1-3
v_call: TRBV7-9
cdr3_nt: TGTGCCAGCAGCTCCCCTCTCAGGGGGGCATCTGGAAACACCATATATTTT
cdr3_aa: CASSSPLRGASGNTIYF

d_call: NA
clone_size: NA
j_call: TRBJ1-2
v_call: TRBV4-3
cdr3_nt: TGCGCCAGCAGCCAAGATATGGCAGGGAGCTACACCTTC
cdr3_aa: CASSQDMAGSYTF

d_call: NA
clone_size: NA
j_call: TRBJ1-1
v_call: TRBV4-2
cdr3_nt: TGTGCCAGCAGCCAAGAAAGGGGAAGCACTGAAGCTTTCTTT
cdr3_aa: CASSQERGSTEAFF

d_call: NA
clone_size: NA
j_call: TRBJ1-2
v_call: TRBV18
cdr3_nt: TGTGCCAGCTCACCACAGAGGCAGGGAATGGGAAATGGCTACACCTTC
cdr3_aa: CASSPQRQGMGNGYTF

d_call: NA
clone_size: NA
j_call: TRBJ2-5
v_call: TRBV18
cdr3_nt: TGTGCCAGCTCACCAGTTGTCCAGGCCGGGGAGTACTTC
cdr3_aa: CASSPVVQAGEYF

d_call: NA
clone_size: NA
j_call: TRBJ1-2
v_call: TRBV2
cdr3_nt: TGTGCCAGCAGTGATCGGGAGGGGGGTCATGGCTACACCTTC
cdr3_aa: CASSDREGGHGYTF

d_call: TRBD2
clone_size: NA
j_call: TRBJ2-7
v_call: TRBV7-2
cdr3_nt: TGTGCCAGCAGCTTAGGCCCTAGCGGGGCCTACGAGCAGTACTTC
cdr3_aa: CASSLGPSGAYEQYF

d_call: TRBD2
clone_size: NA
j_call: TRBJ2-5
v_call: TRBV5-5
cdr3_nt: TGTGCCAGCAACCTTCTGGGGGGGCAAGAGACCCAGTACTTC
cdr3_aa: CASNLLGGQETQYF

d_call: TRBD2
clone_size: NA
j_call: TRBJ2-1
v_call: TRBV6-4
cdr3_nt: TGTGCCAGCAGCCCAACTAGCGGGGGGGCCTATGAGCAGTTCTTC
cdr3_aa: CASSPTSGGAYEQFF

d_call: NA
clone_size: NA
j_call: TRBJ1-4
v_call: TRBV10-3
cdr3_nt: TGTGCCATCAGCAGTTCCGCAACTAATGAAAAACTGTTTTTT
cdr3_aa: CAISSSATNEKLFF

d_call: TRBD1
clone_size: NA
j_call: TRBJ2-7
v_call: TRBV4-2
cdr3_nt: TGTGCCAGCAGCCAAGACTACAGGGGATCCTACGAGCAGTACTTC
cdr3_aa: CASSQDYRGSYEQYF

d_call: NA
clone_size: NA
j_call: TRBJ1-4
v_call: TRBV7-2
cdr3_nt: TGTGCCAGCAGTCAGGGATTTCGAGGAAAACTGTTTTTT
cdr3_aa: CASSQGFRGKLFF

d_call: NA
clone_size: NA
j_call: TRBJ2-5
v_call: TRBV7-8
cdr3_nt: TGTGCCAGCAGCTTAGATCTCGGGGAGACCCAGTACTTC
cdr3_aa: CASSLDLGETQYF

d_call: TRBD1
clone_size: NA
j_call: TRBJ2-7
v_call: TRBV7-2
cdr3_nt: TGTGCCAGCAGCCCAGTTGGGACAGGGGGGTTCAAGTACTTC
cdr3_aa: CASSPVGTGGFKYF

d_call: TRBD1
clone_size: NA
j_call: TRBJ1-6
v_call: TRBV30
cdr3_nt: TGTGCCTGGAGTGTTGGGACAGGGGATTCACCCCTCCACTTT
cdr3_aa: CAWSVGTGDSPLHF

d_call: NA
clone_size: NA
j_call: TRBJ2-7
v_call: TRBV7-9
cdr3_nt: TGTGCCAGCAGCTTAGTACAGCTCTACGAGCAGTACTTC
cdr3_aa: CASSLVQLYEQYF

d_call: NA
clone_size: NA
j_call: TRBJ1-2
v_call: TRBV29-1
cdr3_nt: TGCAGCGTTGATACCGGACAGACCTATGGCTACACCTTC
cdr3_aa: CSVDTGQTYGYTF

d_call: NA
clone_size: NA
j_call: TRBJ2-7
v_call: TRBV28
cdr3_nt: TGTGCCAGCAAAAGACAGGTAGACGAGCAGTACTTC
cdr3_aa: CASKRQVDEQYF

d_call: TRBD1
clone_size: NA
j_call: TRBJ1-6
v_call: TRBV6-5
cdr3_nt: TGTGCCAGCAGTTACTACAGGGGGCCTAATTCACCCCTCCACTTT
cdr3_aa: CASSYYRGPNSPLHF